Below are 6 T cell receptor beta chains sequenced from a single sample in a study of PD-1 blockade in classical Hodgkin lymphoma. Time point indicated: cycle 4 day 1 (C4D1), after 6 weeks of nivolumab. The patients all showed relapse after autologous stem cell transplantation, while their brentuximab vedotin exposure varied. TCRdb keeps only in-frame clones here, not all; method: immunoSEQ multiplex PCR. The sample includes 41,000 or so clones, around 69% seen only once; the top ten take approximately 2.4%. The source was peripheral blood mononuclear cells (PBMCs), collected before the fourth cycle of nivolumab. Receptor source: a human donor with classical Hodgkin lymphoma.

The chain combines TRBV7-2 with TRBJ2-1, with 8 positions matching TRBD2. From germline, CDR1 is SGHTA and CDR2 FQGNSA. The junction had 13 bases not matched to a gene; V was cut back by 2 bases and J by 4 bases. The CDR3 is made up of 18 amino acids. CDR3 nucleotide sequence: TGTGCCAGCAGCTTATCGGGCGGGGGGTCGCGGAAGTACAATGAGCAGTTCTTC. Translating it yields CASSLSGGGSRKYNEQFF.

The V gene is TRBV30, the J gene TRBJ2-2, with D perhaps matching TRBD1 (5 bases). This CDR3 is built from 15 residues. The germline V gene encodes CDR1 GTSNPN and CDR2 SVGIG (reference sequence). Trimming pared 2 bases from V and 6 bases from J, leaving 16 bases between. The CDR3 region has the DNA TGTGCCTGGAGTACCAGGGTCCCTATTGCCGGGGAGCTGTTTTTT. Translation gives CAWSTRVPIAGELFF.

The chain has TRBV28 and TRBJ2-7, with D maybe TRBD1 (5 bases). There are 15 residues in the CDR3. Germline V gene sequence: CDR1 MDHEN, CDR2 SYDVKM. V lost 3 bases, J lost 3 bases, and 15 bases lay in between. The CDR3 nucleotides are TGTGCCAGCAGTTTGGACCTTCTGGACATCTACGAGCAGTACTTC. Translating it yields CASSLDLLDIYEQYF.

This chain joins TRBV7-3 and TRBJ2-3; TRBD2 matches 7 bases. Trimming cost V 0 bases and J 3 bases; bases outside gene matches: 0. Germline CDR1 and CDR2: SGHTA and FQGTGA. The CDR3 runs 14 residues. CDR3 residues: CASSLTRGTDTQYF. The CDR3 DNA reads as TGTGCCAGCAGCTTAACGCGGGGGACAGATACGCAGTATTTT.

The rearrangement joins TRBV27 to TRBJ2-5; a possible D gene is TRBD2 (5 bases). V was trimmed by 2 bases and J by 5 bases, leaving 18 bases between them. This CDR3 has 16 amino acids. The germline V gene encodes CDR1 MNHEY and CDR2 SMNVEV (reference sequence). CDR3 DNA sequence: TGTGCCAGCAGTTTAAGTATGTCTGAGTCGGGGGAGACCCAGTACTTC. Translation gives CASSLSMSESGETQYF.

J is TRBJ1-2 and V is TRBV10-2, with TRBD1 matching 8 bases. J gave up 5 bases and V 5 bases, and 13 bases lay outside the gene matches. This CDR3 is built from 16 residues. Per germline, CDR1 WSHSY and CDR2 SAAADI. In nucleotides, the CDR3 is TGCGCCAGCAGTCGGATCTCAGGGGGCTTAGGGTATGGCTACACCTTC. Translated, it gives CASSRISGGLGYGYTF.